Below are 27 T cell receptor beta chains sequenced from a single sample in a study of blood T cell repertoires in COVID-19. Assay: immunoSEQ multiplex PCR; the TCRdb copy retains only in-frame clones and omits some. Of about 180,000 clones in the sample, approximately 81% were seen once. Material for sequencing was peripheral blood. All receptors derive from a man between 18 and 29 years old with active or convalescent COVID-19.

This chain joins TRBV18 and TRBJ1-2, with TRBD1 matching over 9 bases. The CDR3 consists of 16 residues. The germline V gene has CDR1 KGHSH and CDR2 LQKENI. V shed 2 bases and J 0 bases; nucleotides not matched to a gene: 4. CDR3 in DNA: TGTGCCAGCTCACCAAAACAGGGGGCGGCTAACTATGGCTACACCTTC. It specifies CASSPKQGAANYGYTF.

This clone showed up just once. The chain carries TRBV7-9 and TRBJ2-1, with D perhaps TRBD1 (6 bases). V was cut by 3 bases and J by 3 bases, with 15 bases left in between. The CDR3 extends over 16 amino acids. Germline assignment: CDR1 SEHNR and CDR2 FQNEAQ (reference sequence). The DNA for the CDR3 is TGTGCCAGCAGCTTCGGAGGCCAGGGGCACTACAATGAGCAGTTCTTC. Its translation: CASSFGGQGHYNEQFF.

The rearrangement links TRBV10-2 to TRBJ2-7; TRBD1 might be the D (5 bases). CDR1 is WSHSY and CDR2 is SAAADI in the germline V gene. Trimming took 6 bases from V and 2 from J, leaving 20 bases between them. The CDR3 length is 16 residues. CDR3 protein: CASRGVWSDPPYEQYF. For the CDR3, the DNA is TGCGCCAGCAGAGGGGTATGGTCTGACCCTCCCTACGAGCAGTACTTC.

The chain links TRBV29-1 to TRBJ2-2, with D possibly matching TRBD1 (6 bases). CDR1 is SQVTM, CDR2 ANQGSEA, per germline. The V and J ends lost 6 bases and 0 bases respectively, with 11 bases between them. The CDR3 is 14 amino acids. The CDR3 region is CSVAGQSNTGELFF. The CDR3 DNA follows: TGCAGCGTAGCAGGACAGTCGAACACCGGGGAGCTGTTTTTT.

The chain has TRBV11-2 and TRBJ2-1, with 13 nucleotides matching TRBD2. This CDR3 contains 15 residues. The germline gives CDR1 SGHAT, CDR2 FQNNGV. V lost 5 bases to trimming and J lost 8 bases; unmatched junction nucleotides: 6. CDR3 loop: CASSGGTSGVHEQFF. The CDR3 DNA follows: TGTGCCAGCAGCGGAGGGACTAGCGGGGTCCATGAGCAGTTCTTC.

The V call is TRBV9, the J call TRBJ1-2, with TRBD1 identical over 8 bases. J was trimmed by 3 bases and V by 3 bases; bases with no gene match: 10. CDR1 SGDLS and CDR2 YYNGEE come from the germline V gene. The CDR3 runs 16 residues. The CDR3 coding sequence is TGTGCCAGCAGCGCCCAACAGGGGGAAGGTGACTATGGCTACACCTTC. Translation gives CASSAQQGEGDYGYTF.

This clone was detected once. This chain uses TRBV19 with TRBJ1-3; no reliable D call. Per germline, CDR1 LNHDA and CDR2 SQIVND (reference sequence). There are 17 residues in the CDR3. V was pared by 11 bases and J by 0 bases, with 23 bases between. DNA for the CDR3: TGTGCCCAAATGGGAGCGGCAGCACCAGCCTCTGGAAACACCATATATTTT. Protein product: CAQMGAAAPASGNTIYF. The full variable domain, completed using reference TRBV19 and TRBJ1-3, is DGGITQSPKYLFRKEGQNVTLSCEQNLNHDAMYWYRQDPGQGLRLIYYSQIVNDFQKGDIAEGYSVSREKKESFPLTVTSAQKNPTAFYLCAQMGAAAPASGNTIYFGEGSWLTVV.

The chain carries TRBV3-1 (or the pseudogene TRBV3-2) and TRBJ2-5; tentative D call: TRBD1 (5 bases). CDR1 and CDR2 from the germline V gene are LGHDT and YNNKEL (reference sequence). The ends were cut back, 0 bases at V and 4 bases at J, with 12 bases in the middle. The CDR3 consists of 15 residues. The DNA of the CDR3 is TGTGCCAGCAGCCAAGATGAAAGGGGTTTAGAGACCCAGTACTTC. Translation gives CASSQDERGLETQYF.

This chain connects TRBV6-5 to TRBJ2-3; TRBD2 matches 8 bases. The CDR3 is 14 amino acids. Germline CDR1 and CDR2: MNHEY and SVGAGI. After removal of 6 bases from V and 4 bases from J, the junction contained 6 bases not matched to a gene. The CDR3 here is CASRTASGSDTQYF. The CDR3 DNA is TGTGCCAGCAGAACGGCTAGCGGGTCAGATACGCAGTATTTT.

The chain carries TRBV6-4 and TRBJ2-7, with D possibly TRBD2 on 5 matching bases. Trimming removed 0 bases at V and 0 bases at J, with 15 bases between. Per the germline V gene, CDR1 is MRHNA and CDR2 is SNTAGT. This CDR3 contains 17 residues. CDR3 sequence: CASSDSERRSLSYEQYF. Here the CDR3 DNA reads TGTGCCAGCAGTGACTCAGAGAGGAGGTCCCTCTCCTACGAGCAGTACTTC.

Here the CDR3 DNA reads TGTGCCAGCACCCTCAGGACAGGGGTATCACCCCTCCACTTT. Amino acid sequence: CASTLRTGVSPLHF. The rearrangement links TRBV5-4 to TRBJ1-6; 9 bases are a match to TRBD1. The trim removed 6 bases at V and 10 bases at J, leaving 8 bases unmatched. Germline lookup yields CDR1 SGHNT and CDR2 YYREEE (reference sequence). The CDR3 is made up of 14 amino acids.

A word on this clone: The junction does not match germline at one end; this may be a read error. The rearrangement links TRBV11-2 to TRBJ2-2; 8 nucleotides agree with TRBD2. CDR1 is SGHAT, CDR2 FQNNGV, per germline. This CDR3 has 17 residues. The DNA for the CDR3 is TGTGCCAGCTGCTTTGAGGGGAACGGGGGGGTTTACGGGGAGCTGTTTTTT. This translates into CASCFEGNGGVYGELFF.

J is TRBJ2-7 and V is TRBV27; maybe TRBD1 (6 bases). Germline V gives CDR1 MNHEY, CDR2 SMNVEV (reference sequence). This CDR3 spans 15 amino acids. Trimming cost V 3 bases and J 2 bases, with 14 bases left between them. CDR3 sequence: CASSFLSRGTYEQYF. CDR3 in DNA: TGTGCCAGCAGTTTTCTTTCCAGGGGAACCTACGAGCAGTACTTC.

CDR3 DNA sequence: TGTGCCAGCAAATTCGGGGGGAGAGTTTCACCCCTCCACTTT. Protein product: CASKFGGRVSPLHF. The chain links TRBV7-9 to TRBJ1-6, with D possibly matching TRBD1 (5 bases). Per the germline V gene, CDR1 is SEHNR and CDR2 is FQNEAQ (reference sequence). Trimming took 7 bases from V and 9 from J, leaving 16 bases between them. The CDR3 has 14 residues. The variable domain in full, with the rest retrieved from reference TRBV7-9 and TRBJ1-6, is DTGVSQNPRHKITKRGQNVTFRCDPISEHNRLYWYRQTLGQGPEFLTYFQNEAQLEKSRLLSDRFSAERPKGSFSTLEIQRTEQGDSAMYLCASKFGGRVSPLHFGNGTRLTVT.

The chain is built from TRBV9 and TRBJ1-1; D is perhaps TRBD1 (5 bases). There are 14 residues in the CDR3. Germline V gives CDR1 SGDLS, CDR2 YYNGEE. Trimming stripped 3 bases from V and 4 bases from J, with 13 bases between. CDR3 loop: CASSGRESATEAFF. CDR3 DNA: TGTGCCAGCAGCGGCAGGGAATCCGCCACTGAAGCTTTCTTT.

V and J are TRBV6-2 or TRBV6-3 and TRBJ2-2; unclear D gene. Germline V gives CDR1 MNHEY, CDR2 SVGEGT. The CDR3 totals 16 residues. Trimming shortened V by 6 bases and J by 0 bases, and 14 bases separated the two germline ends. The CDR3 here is CASSPAGYTNTGELFF. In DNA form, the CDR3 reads TGTGCCAGCAGCCCAGCCGGGTACACGAACACCGGGGAGCTGTTTTTT.

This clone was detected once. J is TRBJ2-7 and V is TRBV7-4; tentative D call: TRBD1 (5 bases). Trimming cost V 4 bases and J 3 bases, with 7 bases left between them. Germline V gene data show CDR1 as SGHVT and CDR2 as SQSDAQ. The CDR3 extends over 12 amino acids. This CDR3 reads CASSSDNYEQYF. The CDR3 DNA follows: TGTGCCAGCAGCTCGGACAACTACGAGCAGTACTTC.

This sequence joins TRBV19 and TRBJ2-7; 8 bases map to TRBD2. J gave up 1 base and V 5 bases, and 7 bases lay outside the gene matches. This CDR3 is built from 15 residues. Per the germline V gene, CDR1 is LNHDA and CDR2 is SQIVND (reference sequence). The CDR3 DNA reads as TGTGCCAGTAGTTCTTTAAGCGGGAGTTCCTACGAGCAGTACTTC. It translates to CASSSLSGSSYEQYF.

Written as DNA, the CDR3 is TGTGCCAGCAGCCCAGAGGGAAATCAGCCCCAGCATTTT. Protein sequence: CASSPEGNQPQHF. V usage is TRBV7-9 and J usage is TRBJ1-5; D not resolved. CDR3 length: 13 residues. V was trimmed by 5 bases and J by 4 bases, leaving 9 bases between them. Germline V gene sequence: CDR1 SEHNR, CDR2 FQNEAQ (reference sequence).

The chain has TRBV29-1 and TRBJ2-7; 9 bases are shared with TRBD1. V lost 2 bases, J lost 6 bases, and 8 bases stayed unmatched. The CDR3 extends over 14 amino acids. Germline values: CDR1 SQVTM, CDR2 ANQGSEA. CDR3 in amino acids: CSVETRDRVGEQYF. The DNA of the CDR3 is TGCAGCGTTGAAACCCGGGACAGGGTCGGCGAGCAGTACTTC.

The DNA for the CDR3 is TGCGCCAGCAGCCAAGATGTTAGCGGGGGCCTACAGCAGTTCTTC. Translated: CASSQDVSGGLQQFF. The V gene is TRBV4-1, the J gene TRBJ2-1, with 9 bases fitting TRBD2. Germline trimming cut 0 bases from V and 11 bases from J; bases unmatched to any gene: 8. This CDR3 has 15 residues. Germline loops: CDR1 MGHRA, CDR2 YSYEKL.

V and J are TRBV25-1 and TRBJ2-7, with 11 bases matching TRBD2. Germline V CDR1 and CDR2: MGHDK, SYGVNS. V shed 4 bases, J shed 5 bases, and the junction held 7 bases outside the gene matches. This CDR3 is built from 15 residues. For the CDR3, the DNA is TGTGCCAGCAGTGGACTAGCGGGATTTTCCAACGAGCAGTACTTC. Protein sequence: CASSGLAGFSNEQYF.

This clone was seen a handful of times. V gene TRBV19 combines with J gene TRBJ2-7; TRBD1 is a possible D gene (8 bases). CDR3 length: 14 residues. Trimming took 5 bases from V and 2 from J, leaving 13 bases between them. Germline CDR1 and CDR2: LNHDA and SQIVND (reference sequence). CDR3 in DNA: TGTGCCAGTAGTCTTACAGGGGGGGCCTACGAGCAGTACTTC. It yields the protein CASSLTGGAYEQYF.

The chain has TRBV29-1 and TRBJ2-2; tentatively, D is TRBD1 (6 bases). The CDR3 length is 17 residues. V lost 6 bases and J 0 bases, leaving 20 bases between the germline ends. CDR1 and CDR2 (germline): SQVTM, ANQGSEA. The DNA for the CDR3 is TGCAGCGTGGGTTCTACAGGGAATCCTTCGAACACCGGGGAGCTGTTTTTT. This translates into CSVGSTGNPSNTGELFF.

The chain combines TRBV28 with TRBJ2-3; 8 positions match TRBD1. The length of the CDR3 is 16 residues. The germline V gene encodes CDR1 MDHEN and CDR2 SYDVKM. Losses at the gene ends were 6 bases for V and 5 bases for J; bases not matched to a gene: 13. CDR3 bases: TGTGCCAGCAGCCCTACCAGGGGGCCGAGGAGAGATACGCAGTATTTT. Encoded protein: CASSPTRGPRRDTQYF.

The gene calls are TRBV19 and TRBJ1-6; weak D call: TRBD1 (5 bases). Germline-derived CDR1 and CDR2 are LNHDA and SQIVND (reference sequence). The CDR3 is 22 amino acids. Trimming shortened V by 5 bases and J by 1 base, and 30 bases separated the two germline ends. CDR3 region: CASSVGGTGGSFPDSYNSPLHF. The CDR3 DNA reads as TGTGCCAGTAGTGTCGGGGGGACTGGAGGCTCTTTTCCTGATTCCTATAATTCACCCCTCCACTTT.

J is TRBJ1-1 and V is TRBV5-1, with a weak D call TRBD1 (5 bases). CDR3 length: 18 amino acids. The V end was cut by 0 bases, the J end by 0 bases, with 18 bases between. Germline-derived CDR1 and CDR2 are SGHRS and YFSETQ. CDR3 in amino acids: CASSLAGRASTMNTEAFF. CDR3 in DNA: TGCGCCAGCAGCTTGGCGGGCAGGGCCTCAACTATGAACACTGAAGCTTTCTTT.